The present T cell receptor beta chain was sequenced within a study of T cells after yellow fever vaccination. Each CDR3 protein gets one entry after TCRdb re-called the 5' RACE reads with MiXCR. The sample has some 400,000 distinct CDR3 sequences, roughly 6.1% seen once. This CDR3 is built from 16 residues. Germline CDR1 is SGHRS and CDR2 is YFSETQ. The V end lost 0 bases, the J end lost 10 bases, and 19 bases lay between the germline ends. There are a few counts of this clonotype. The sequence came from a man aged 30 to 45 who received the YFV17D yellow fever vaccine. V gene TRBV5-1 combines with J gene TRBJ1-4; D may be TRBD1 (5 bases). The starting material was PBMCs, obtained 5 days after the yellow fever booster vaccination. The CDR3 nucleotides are TGCGCCAGCAGCTTGGACGATGGCGGGGCCCGGGGAAAACTGTTTTTT. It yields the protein CASSLDDGGARGKLFF. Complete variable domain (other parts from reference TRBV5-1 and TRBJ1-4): KAGVTQTPRYLIKTRGQQVTLSCSPISGHRSVSWYQQTPGQGLQFLFEYFSETQRNKGNFPGRFSGRQFSNSRSEMNVSTLELGDSALYLCASSLDDGGARGKLFFGSGTQLSVL.